The source of this TCR beta chain is a study of technical replicates of blood from a few donors. Sequencing was performed with immunoSEQ multiplex PCR; in TCRdb, only in-frame clones are kept and a portion is missing. The profile covers about 64,000 clones, with around nine tenths appearing a single time and about 4.9% taken by the ten largest. Germline-derived CDR1 and CDR2 are DFQATT and SNEGSKA (reference sequence). Trimming removed 5 bases from V and 5 bases from J, with 4 bases in between. CDR3 length equals 10 residues. This TCR was recovered from a human donor in good health. Some clones in this sample may be carry-over from other donors' samples. Material for sequencing was PBMCs. This chain joins TRBV20-1 and TRBJ2-1; D remains ambiguous. CDR3 DNA sequence: TGCAGTGCTCCCAACAATGAGCAGTTCTTC. Its protein product is CSAPNNEQFF.